One and the same sample provided the 30 T cell receptor beta chains below, sequenced in a study of blood T cell repertoires in COVID-19. Only in-frame clones appear in the TCRdb table, and some are missing; sequencing was by immunoSEQ multiplex PCR. The sample includes approximately 150,000 clones, more than 85% of them seen just once. The sequenced sample consisted of peripheral blood. These receptors were obtained from a man between 50 and 59 years old with active or convalescent COVID-19.

The chain combines TRBV9 with TRBJ1-4, with 10 bases matching TRBD1. After removal of 6 bases from V and 6 bases from J, the junction contained 14 bases not matched to a gene. Germline CDR1 reads SGDLS; CDR2 reads YYNGEE. The CDR3 contains 17 residues. CDR3 coding DNA: TGTGCCAGCACGACCGGGACAGGGGAACCTGGGGATGAAAAACTGTTTTTT. Translation gives CASTTGTGEPGDEKLFF.

V is TRBV28 and J is TRBJ1-5; TRBD1 matches at 11 bases. Germline CDR1 and CDR2: MDHEN and SYDVKM. This CDR3 region has 15 residues. J lost 7 bases, V lost 6 bases, and 8 bases had no gene match. CDR3 DNA: TGTGCCAGCAGCCCTGCCGGGACAGGGGGACAGCCCCAGCATTTT. Residues: CASSPAGTGGQPQHF.

The J gene is TRBJ1-4, the V gene TRBV9; a weak D match, TRBD1 (5 bases). The V gene lost 2 bases and the J gene lost 7 bases, with 12 bases spanning the gap. CDR3 size: 14 residues. Germline V CDR1 and CDR2: SGDLS, YYNGEE. CDR3: CASSVAGEAEKLFF. CDR3 in DNA: TGTGCCAGCAGCGTCGCGGGGGAAGCTGAAAAACTGTTTTTT. Full variable domain (rest looked up from reference TRBV9 and TRBJ1-4): DSGVTQTPKHLITATGQRVTLRCSPRSGDLSVYWYQQSLDQGLQFLIQYYNGEERAKGNILERFSAQQFPDLHSELNLSSLELGDSALYFCASSVAGEAEKLFFGSGTQLSVL.

The chain carries TRBV11-2 and TRBJ2-5; TRBD1 matches at 9 bases. V was clipped by 3 bases and J by 0 bases; unmatched bases: 11. Germline V gene lookup returns CDR1 SGHAT and CDR2 FQNNGV. The CDR3 sequence is 18 residues long. DNA for the CDR3: TGTGCCAGCAGCTTCGGACAGGGGCGACCCCTGTACCAAGAGACCCAGTACTTC. It is translated as CASSFGQGRPLYQETQYF. Supplemented by reference TRBV11-2 and TRBJ2-5, the full variable domain reads EAGVAQSPRYKIIEKRQSVAFWCNPISGHATLYWYQQILGQGPKLLIQFQNNGVVDDSQLPKDRFSAERLKGVDSTLKIQPAKLEDSAVYLCASSFGQGRPLYQETQYFGPGTRLLVL.

This sequence joins TRBV2 and TRBJ1-6, with D tentatively TRBD1 (6 bases). Germline V gives CDR1 SNHLY, CDR2 FYNNEI. Trimming pared 2 bases from V and 10 bases from J, leaving 15 bases between. The CDR3 loop spans 15 amino acids. The CDR3 region has the DNA TGTGCCAGCAGTGAAACCCGGCCGACAGGCTCACCCCTCCACTTT. This encodes CASSETRPTGSPLHF.

This rearrangement joins TRBV5-1 to TRBJ2-1, with TRBD1 matching 7 bases. This CDR3 has 17 amino acids. The V and J ends lost 1 base and 0 bases, in that order; junction bases with no gene match: 7. Looked up from germline, CDR1 is SGHRS and CDR2 is YFSETQ. CDR3 coding DNA: TGCGCCAGCAGCTTGAGCGGCAGGGGGAGCTCCTACAATGAGCAGTTCTTC. It codes for CASSLSGRGSSYNEQFF.

The CDR3 bases are TGCGCCAGCAGTTCAAACTTCGGGACAGTTGAGATAGAGCGGGAGTGCGAGCAGTACTTC. Residues: CASSSNFGTVEIERECEQYF. V usage is TRBV23-1 and J usage is TRBJ2-7; D might be TRBD2 (8 bases). TRBV23-1 is labeled an ORF, and its function is uncertain. The CDR3 loop spans 20 amino acids. The V end was cut by 5 bases, the J end by 6 bases, with 35 bases between.

The V call is TRBV24-1, the J call TRBJ2-1; 11 bases are shared with TRBD1. Germline V gene data show CDR1 as KGHDR and CDR2 as SFDVKD. The CDR3 spans 16 residues. The V and J ends lost 3 bases and 5 bases, in that order; junction bases with no gene match: 5. CDR3 DNA sequence: TGTGCCACCAGTGATGTACCGGGACAGGGGGACAATGAGCAGTTCTTC. Translation gives CATSDVPGQGDNEQFF.

The chain uses TRBV7-2 and TRBJ1-3; D gene ambiguous. Germline V lookup: CDR1 SGHTA, CDR2 FQGNSA. The V end lost 2 bases, the J end lost 0 bases, and 11 bases lay between the germline ends. CDR3 length: 16 residues. The CDR3 is CASSLFHYSSGNTIYF. The DNA of the CDR3 is TGTGCCAGCAGCTTATTTCATTACTCCTCTGGAAACACCATATATTTT.

The chain recombines TRBV28 with TRBJ1-6; TRBD1 agrees at 7 bases. The V and J ends lost 5 bases and 6 bases, in that order; junction bases with no gene match: 7. Germline loops: CDR1 MDHEN, CDR2 SYDVKM. The CDR3 length is 15 residues. The CDR3, as DNA: TGTGCCAGCAGTGCCCCGAACAGGGGTAATTCACCCCTCCACTTT. It is translated as CASSAPNRGNSPLHF.

J is TRBJ2-7 and V is TRBV27, with a weak D call TRBD2 (5 bases). Germline V gives CDR1 MNHEY, CDR2 SMNVEV (reference sequence). Trimming took 4 bases from V and 2 from J, leaving 12 bases between them. The CDR3 totals 14 residues. CDR3 residues: CASSSSGFTYEQYF. CDR3 DNA: TGTGCCAGCAGTTCCTCGGGGTTCACCTACGAGCAGTACTTC.

The gene calls are TRBV4-3 and TRBJ1-4, with 7 bases lining up with TRBD1. From germline, CDR1 is LGHNA and CDR2 YSLEER. The CDR3 loop spans 17 amino acids. Trimming took 0 bases from V and 6 from J; bases not matched to a gene: 10. The CDR3 DNA reads TGCGCCAGCAGCCAAGATTGGTTGTCAGGGGGGCATGAAAAACTGTTTTTT. Residues: CASSQDWLSGGHEKLFF.

The rearrangement joins TRBV19 to TRBJ2-2; the match to TRBD1 covers 9 bases. The CDR3 has 16 amino acids. The V and J ends lost 6 bases and 6 bases, in that order; junction bases with no gene match: 11. CDR1 LNHDA and CDR2 SQIVND come from the germline V gene (reference sequence). In DNA, the CDR3 is TGTGCCAGTAGAACCTCCGGGACAGGGATCCCCGGGGAGCTGTTTTTT. Translation gives CASRTSGTGIPGELFF.

The V and J genes are TRBV6-5 and TRBJ1-2; 10 bases are a match to TRBD1. Germline CDR1 MNHEY, CDR2 SVGAGI. Trimming cost V 5 bases and J 8 bases; bases outside gene matches: 8. This CDR3 has 14 residues. The CDR3: CASSTGQGNIGYTF. CDR3 bases: TGTGCCAGCAGTACGGGACAGGGGAATATAGGCTACACCTTC.

V is TRBV7-2 and J is TRBJ1-1, with D perhaps TRBD1 (5 bases). The V and J ends lost 5 bases and 4 bases respectively, with 11 bases between them. Germline CDR1 reads SGHTA; CDR2 reads FQGNSA. The CDR3 is made up of 13 amino acids. The DNA for the CDR3 is TGTGCCAGCAGCGAAGGGGTTTCCACTGAAGCTTTCTTT. This encodes CASSEGVSTEAFF. The variable domain in full, with the rest retrieved from reference TRBV7-2 and TRBJ1-1, is GAGVSQSPSNKVTEKGKDVELRCDPISGHTALYWYRQSLGQGLEFLIYFQGNSAPDKSGLPSDRFSAERTGGSVSTLTIQRTQQEDSAVYLCASSEGVSTEAFFGQGTRLTVV.

The chain uses TRBV6-5 and TRBJ1-2; 9 bases match TRBD1. J gave up 6 bases and V 2 bases, and 4 bases lay outside the gene matches. CDR1 MNHEY and CDR2 SVGAGI come from the germline V gene. This CDR3 has 14 residues. The CDR3 reads CASSYGQGSNGYTF. The CDR3 DNA follows: TGTGCCAGCAGTTACGGACAGGGGAGCAATGGCTACACCTTC.

This chain connects TRBV7-9 to TRBJ1-1; 11 bases agree with TRBD1. The length of the CDR3 is 17 residues. The V gene end was trimmed by 1 base and the J gene end by 2 bases; junction bases not matched to a gene: 6. Germline CDR1 and CDR2: SEHNR and FQNEAQ (reference sequence). CDR3 DNA sequence: TGTGCCAGCAGCTTAGAGGACAGGGGGCTCTTAAACACTGAAGCTTTCTTT. Amino acids: CASSLEDRGLLNTEAFF.

V is TRBV3-1 (or the pseudogene TRBV3-2) and J is TRBJ2-5; tentatively, D is TRBD2 (5 bases). V was pared by 6 bases and J by 1 base, with 24 bases between. CDR3 length: 18 residues. The V gene's germline CDR1 is LGHDT and CDR2 YNNKEL (reference sequence). The CDR3 region is CASRPARGRAPAQETQYF. CDR3 DNA: TGTGCCAGCAGGCCGGCCCGGGGTAGGGCCCCAGCCCAAGAGACCCAGTACTTC.

Remarks on this clone: Other nucleotide sequences in the sample specify the same CDR3. The chain carries TRBV19 and TRBJ1-5; 8 bases align to TRBD1. The germline V gene encodes CDR1 LNHDA and CDR2 SQIVND (reference sequence). The CDR3 is 13 amino acids. Trimming took 11 bases from V and 4 from J; bases not matched to a gene: 7. The CDR3, as DNA: TGTGCCGGAGGACAGGGCCCTAATCAGCCCCAGCATTTT. Translating gives CAGGQGPNQPQHF. Together with reference TRBV19 and TRBJ1-5, the CDR3 gives the full variable domain: DGGITQSPKYLFRKEGQNVTLSCEQNLNHDAMYWYRQDPGQGLRLIYYSQIVNDFQKGDIAEGYSVSREKKESFPLTVTSAQKNPTAFYLCAGGQGPNQPQHFGDGTRLSIL.

The count of this clone is one. The V and J genes are TRBV19 and TRBJ2-2; 7 nucleotides align to TRBD2. The germline CDR1 and CDR2 sequences are LNHDA and SQIVND (reference sequence). The CDR3 runs 17 residues. V lost 5 bases, J lost 4 bases, and 13 bases stayed unmatched. The CDR3 DNA follows: TGTGCCAGTAGTCCCCCTCGGGGAGGGATGAGCACCGGGGAGCTGTTTTTT. This encodes CASSPPRGGMSTGELFF.

The chain links TRBV6-2 or TRBV6-3 to TRBJ1-5, with TRBD1 identical over 9 bases. The junction had 13 bases not matched to a gene; V was cut back by 5 bases and J by 2 bases. This CDR3 is built from 18 residues. Per germline, CDR1 MNHEY and CDR2 SVGEGT. CDR3 amino acids: CASSRYRDRDLRNQPQHF. The CDR3 bases are TGTGCCAGCAGTCGTTACCGGGACAGGGATTTGCGCAATCAGCCCCAGCATTTT.

This chain connects TRBV7-6 to TRBJ1-2; D unclear. Germline V gene lookup returns CDR1 SGHVS and CDR2 FNYEAQ. The CDR3 is made up of 14 amino acids. V was cut by 1 base and J by 4 bases, with 10 bases left in between. CDR3: CASSLVAGSYGYTF. As DNA, the CDR3 is TGTGCCAGCAGCTTAGTGGCAGGCTCCTATGGCTACACCTTC.

The CDR3 nucleotides are TGTGCCAGCAGTGACAGGACAGGGGGGAATGAAAAACTGTTTTTT. This translates into CASSDRTGGNEKLFF. The V call is TRBV6-1, the J call TRBJ1-4; 10 bases line up with TRBD1. The CDR3 is 15 residues long. Germline CDR1 is MNHNS and CDR2 is SASEGT. J was trimmed by 5 bases and V by 3 bases; bases with no gene match: 3.

This clone occurred once. The chain carries TRBV5-1 and TRBJ1-3; TRBD1 matches 11 bases. The junction had 8 bases not matched to a gene; V was cut back by 6 bases and J by 0 bases. This CDR3 is 17 amino acids long. Germline V lookup: CDR1 SGHRS, CDR2 YFSETQ. The CDR3 loop is CASKIGQGAPSGNTIYF. CDR3 bases: TGCGCCAGCAAGATCGGACAGGGGGCTCCCTCTGGAAACACCATATATTTT.

The V call is TRBV6-6, the J call TRBJ1-2, with a tentative D call TRBD1 (6 bases). From germline, CDR1 is MNHNY and CDR2 SVGAGI (reference sequence). The CDR3 is made up of 16 amino acids. The V gene lost 7 bases and the J gene lost 4 bases, with 22 bases spanning the gap. This CDR3 is CASIDPGRGEGYGYTF. The CDR3 DNA follows: TGTGCCAGCATCGACCCGGGCAGGGGAGAGGGCTATGGCTACACCTTC.

Only one count was recorded for this clone. The rearrangement links TRBV7-7 to TRBJ2-5; the D gene is possibly TRBD2 (6 bases). The V gene's germline CDR1 is SSHAT and CDR2 FNYEAQ (reference sequence). The V end lost 5 bases, the J end lost 1 base, and 11 bases lay between the germline ends. The CDR3 length is 14 residues. The CDR3 DNA sequence: TGTGCCAGCAGCCCTGCGGGGACCCAAGAGACCCAGTACTTC. Amino acids: CASSPAGTQETQYF. The whole variable domain, remainder taken from reference TRBV7-7 and TRBJ2-5, is GAGVSQSPRYKVTKRGQDVTLRCDPISSHATLYWYQQALGQGPEFLTYFNYEAQPDKSGLPSDRFSAERPEGSISTLTIQRTEQRDSAMYRCASSPAGTQETQYFGPGTRLLVL.

This sequence joins TRBV25-1 and TRBJ2-3; 11 positions match TRBD2. Germline CDR1 and CDR2: MGHDK and SYGVNS. The J segment lost 5 bases and the V segment lost 6 bases, leaving 4 bases of the junction unmatched. The CDR3 has 14 residues. The CDR3 DNA follows: TGTGCCAGCAGGGGTAGCGGGAGGGAAGATACGCAGTATTTT. This sequence encodes CASRGSGREDTQYF.

This chain uses TRBV4-2 with TRBJ1-5; 7 bases align to TRBD1. Germline loops: CDR1 LGHNA, CDR2 YNFKEQ. After removal of 8 bases from V and 3 bases from J, the junction contained 10 bases not matched to a gene. The CDR3 is 15 residues long. The CDR3 reads CASGSYGTDNQPQHF. CDR3 DNA sequence: TGTGCCAGCGGATCTTATGGGACAGACAATCAGCCCCAGCATTTT.

The count of this clone is one. The genes are TRBV29-1 and TRBJ2-2; a possible D gene is TRBD2 (5 bases). CDR1 is SQVTM, CDR2 ANQGSEA, per germline. This CDR3 comprises 13 residues. The V gene lost 4 bases and the J gene lost 5 bases, with 11 bases spanning the gap. The CDR3 reads CSVAKGATGELFF. DNA of the CDR3: TGCAGCGTTGCGAAGGGAGCTACCGGGGAGCTGTTTTTT.

The chain employs TRBV24-1 and TRBJ1-1; D gene unclear. The CDR3 length is 12 residues. Looked up from germline, CDR1 is KGHDR and CDR2 is SFDVKD. V was trimmed by 3 bases and J by 10 bases, leaving 11 bases between them. CDR3 region: CATSDPPGPAFF. The CDR3 DNA is TGTGCCACCAGTGATCCCCCGGGTCCAGCTTTCTTT.